This T cell receptor beta chain came from a study of vaccination and CD4 T cells after COVID-19. Study context: Four females and six males made up the convalescents, two of whom were Hispanic. Each individual in the study obtained two doses of BNT162b2 or mRNA-1273 vaccine.

With the Oncomine TCR Beta short-read assay, DNA from cultured CD4+ T cells was sequenced. TCRdb re-analysed the PCR reads in MiXCR, keeping a single row per CDR3 protein. Here the sample spans around 15,000 distinct CDR3 sequences, roughly 47% being singletons. Regarding treatment: roughly ten-day PBMC culture with coronavirus spike peptide pools or control peptides (ViraFEST assay). This clonotype was seen a few times. The antigen remains undetermined. Trimming left V 3 bases short and J 6 bases short, with 14 bases between. This CDR3 contains 13 residues. Germline V gives CDR1 DFQATT, CDR2 SNEGSKA (reference sequence).

Specimen: CD4+ T cells from blood, cultured in vitro. This receptor was identified in a human donor who had recovered from COVID-19. The genes are TRBV20-1 and TRBJ1-2; D is perhaps TRBD1 (5 bases). The CDR3 DNA reads as TGCAGTGCTAGCGAAACCGGGACTGATGGCTACACCTTC. It translates to CSASETGTDGYTF.